The 24 T cell receptor beta chains below come from one sample, sequenced in a study of cytomegalovirus exposure and HLA in healthy donors. PCR was performed using 60 Vbeta and 13 Jbeta primers. Clones were sequenced by immunoSEQ multiplex PCR, and TCRdb holds only the in-frame ones, with some missing. Of 100,000 to 150,000 clones in the sample, about four fifths are singletons; the top ten hold about 1.7%. Sequencing was carried out using PBMCs. All receptors derive from a man between 18 and 29 years old in good health and CMV-seronegative.

The chain joins TRBV4-1 to TRBJ1-1; 10 positions match TRBD1. After removal of 7 bases from V and 5 bases from J, the junction contained 4 bases not matched to a gene. Germline CDR1 reads MGHRA; CDR2 reads YSYEKL. The length of the CDR3 is 13 residues. The CDR3 DNA reads TGCGCCAGCACTCGGACAGGGGGGACTGAAGCTTTCTTT. Translating it yields CASTRTGGTEAFF.

The chain carries TRBV9 and TRBJ2-5, with D perhaps TRBD1 (6 bases). Per the germline V gene, CDR1 is SGDLS and CDR2 is YYNGEE. V was shortened by 0 bases and J by 5 bases, with 17 bases between the two germline ends. The CDR3 is 16 residues long. This CDR3 is CASSVDRGTLGETQYF. The CDR3 DNA reads TGTGCCAGCAGCGTAGATAGGGGGACCCTGGGGGAGACCCAGTACTTC.

The rearrangement joins TRBV7-8 to TRBJ2-7; 10 nucleotides align to TRBD1. The J segment lost 3 bases and the V segment lost 5 bases, leaving 7 bases of the junction unmatched. The CDR3 has 15 residues. Germline lookup yields CDR1 SGHVS and CDR2 FQNEAQ. This chain's CDR3 is CASSVGTGERYEQYF. The CDR3 region has the DNA TGTGCCAGCAGCGTAGGGACAGGGGAGCGCTACGAGCAGTACTTC.

This sequence joins TRBV2 and TRBJ1-2; a possible D gene is TRBD1 (5 bases). Trimming removed 6 bases from V and 4 bases from J, with 9 bases in between. Germline CDR1 and CDR2: SNHLY and FYNNEI. CDR3 length: 12 amino acids. The CDR3 DNA is TGTGCCAGCAGACTACAGGTCTATGGCTACACCTTC. As protein: CASRLQVYGYTF.

In this sample, this clone turned up a few times. The chain has TRBV7-2 and TRBJ2-1, with no clear D. CDR3 length: 16 residues. The germline CDR1 and CDR2 sequences are SGHTA and FQGNSA. V lost 0 bases and J 9 bases, leaving 18 bases between the germline ends. The CDR3 DNA is TGTGCCAGCAGCTTAGCGAGGATAGATAGTAAGGCTGAGCAGTTCTTC. It translates to CASSLARIDSKAEQFF.

This sequence joins TRBV7-8 and TRBJ2-7; 10 nucleotides agree with TRBD2. The ends lost 5 bases at V and 1 base at J; junction bases unmatched: 8. CDR1 SGHVS and CDR2 FQNEAQ come from the germline V gene. CDR3 size: 16 residues. The CDR3 region has the DNA TGTGCCAGCAGCCGTTTAGATAGCGGGGGGTCCTACGAGCAGTACTTC. Translation gives CASSRLDSGGSYEQYF. The full variable domain, its missing parts supplied by reference TRBV7-8 and TRBJ2-7, is GAGVSQSPRYKVAKRGQDVALRCDPISGHVSLFWYQQALGQGPEFLTYFQNEAQLDKSGLPSDRFFAERPEGSVSTLKIQRTQQEDSAVYLCASSRLDSGGSYEQYFGPGTRLTVT.

V gene TRBV18 combines with J gene TRBJ2-7; possibly TRBD2 for D (5 bases). This CDR3 is built from 14 residues. Trimming removed 0 bases at V and 2 bases at J, with 8 bases between. Germline V gene data show CDR1 as KGHSH and CDR2 as LQKENI. The CDR3 coding sequence is TGTGCCAGCTCACCACCGGGAGAAACCTACGAGCAGTACTTC. Translation gives CASSPPGETYEQYF. The full variable domain, in which reference TRBV18 and TRBJ2-7 provide the parts outside the CDR3, is NAGVMQNPRHLVRRRGQEARLRCSPMKGHSHVYWYRQLPEEGLKFMVYLQKENIIDESGMPKERFSAEFPKEGPSILRIQQVVRGDSAAYFCASSPPGETYEQYFGPGTRLTVT.

V gene TRBV5-1 combines with J gene TRBJ2-1; TRBD2 matches at 16 bases. Germline CDR1 and CDR2: SGHRS and YFSETQ. The V segment lost 6 bases and the J segment 7 bases; nucleotides outside the gene matches: 10. This CDR3 comprises 17 residues. CDR3 nucleotides: TGCGCCAGCATTCCGGGACTAGCGGGGGGGCTTAAAAATGAGCAGTTCTTC. It specifies CASIPGLAGGLKNEQFF.

The V gene is TRBV21-1, the J gene TRBJ2-3; no DNA check was done on the table's D call, TRBD1. TRBV21-1 has pseudogene status. CDR3 length equals 21 residues. The CDR3 bases are TGTGCCAGCAGCAAAGAGTCGGAGGATCCACAGGGGGCAAATAAGACAGATACGCAGTATTTT. Its protein is CASSKESEDPQGANKTDTQYF.

This clone came up a few times. V and J are TRBV6-6 and TRBJ1-2; D call uncertain. CDR3 length: 13 residues. Germline CDR1 is MNHNY and CDR2 is SVGAGI (reference sequence). Trimming stripped 6 bases from V and 3 bases from J, with 11 bases between. CDR3 loop: CASRPRGYYGYTF. In nucleotides, the CDR3 is TGTGCCAGCAGACCTCGGGGTTACTATGGCTACACCTTC.

This clone was observed a single time. The rearrangement joins TRBV7-2 to TRBJ2-3, with 8 bases that match TRBD2. CDR3 length equals 15 residues. Germline assignment: CDR1 SGHTA and CDR2 FQGNSA. V shed 5 bases and J 6 bases; nucleotides not matched to a gene: 10. The CDR3 region has the DNA TGTGCCAGCAGCCTCCGTATAGCGGGGCGGGATACGCAGTATTTT. Residues: CASSLRIAGRDTQYF.

V usage is TRBV11-2 and J usage is TRBJ2-5; D is unresolved. The J call is in doubt because the DNA end fits TRBJ2-7 better. The CDR3 contains 15 residues. CDR1 and CDR2 (germline): SGHAT, FQNNGV. The CDR3 nucleotides are TGTGCCAGCAGCTTGGAGTTTGTAAGGAACTACGAGCAGTACTTC. Translating it yields CASSLEFVRNYEQYF.

The rearrangement uses TRBV11-2 and TRBJ1-2; TRBD1 matches at 8 bases. Germline V CDR1 and CDR2: SGHAT, FQNNGV. This CDR3 contains 12 residues. The V segment lost 5 bases and the J segment 8 bases; nucleotides outside the gene matches: 4. The DNA for the CDR3 is TGTGCCAGCAGCCAGGGGGCCCGGGGCTACACCTTC. Translated: CASSQGARGYTF.

The chain links TRBV6-6 to TRBJ1-2, with TRBD1 as a possible D gene (6 bases). Germline values: CDR1 MNHNY, CDR2 SVGAGI (reference sequence). The CDR3 covers 12 residues. V gave up 7 bases and J gave up 4 bases, with 10 bases separating them. The CDR3 DNA reads TGTGCCAGCACAGGGGATGGCTATGGCTACACCTTC. Translating it yields CASTGDGYGYTF.

This clone was observed a single time. The V gene is TRBV5-4, the J gene TRBJ2-4; 14 bases agree with TRBD2. This CDR3 has 19 amino acids. The germline V gene has CDR1 SGHNT and CDR2 YYREEE (reference sequence). V lost 3 bases, J lost 0 bases, and 8 bases stayed unmatched. CDR3 sequence reads: CASSSGGTSGGLAKNIQYF. CDR3 in DNA: TGTGCCAGCAGCTCCGGCGGGACTAGCGGGGGATTAGCCAAAAACATTCAGTACTTC.

This clone was seen only once. The final CDR3 position lacks the conserved phenylalanine or tryptophan, pointing to a likely read error. Because the CDR3's place on the DNA is in doubt, the DNA is left out and the CDR3 is given as listed by TCRdb. J is TRBJ2-7 and V is TRBV21-1; TRBD2 was called by the table and not checked on the DNA. TRBV21-1 is described as a pseudogene. The CDR3 is 9 residues long, ends included. This CDR3 reads CASSKAVLP.

A few counts support this clone. The chain combines TRBV27 with TRBJ2-7; TRBD1 aligns across 8 bases. After removal of 2 bases from V and 3 bases from J, the junction contained 3 bases not matched to a gene. CDR3 length: 14 amino acids. CDR1 and CDR2 (germline): MNHEY, SMNVEV (reference sequence). CDR3 nucleotide sequence: TGTGCCAGCAGTTTAGTAGGACAGGGCTACGAGCAGTACTTC. As protein: CASSLVGQGYEQYF.

The chain uses TRBV5-1 and TRBJ1-4; D gene unclear. Germline V gene lookup returns CDR1 SGHRS and CDR2 YFSETQ. Trimming stripped 5 bases from V and 8 bases from J, with 16 bases between. The CDR3 is 14 amino acids. The CDR3 DNA is TGCGCCAGCAGTGATGGGTTAGTCGGGGAAAAACTGTTTTTT. Translation gives CASSDGLVGEKLFF.

The chain joins TRBV9 to TRBJ2-7; 7 nucleotides align to TRBD1. CDR3 length: 14 amino acids. J gave up 4 bases and V 2 bases, and 6 bases lay outside the gene matches. Germline assignment: CDR1 SGDLS and CDR2 YYNGEE. CDR3 coding DNA: TGTGCCAGCAGCGTCGGGGACAGTCAATACGAGCAGTACTTC. Translating gives CASSVGDSQYEQYF.

The chain uses TRBV5-4 and TRBJ2-7; TRBD1 matches 8 bases. V lost 0 bases and J lost 6; bases outside the gene matches: 2. Germline V gene sequence: CDR1 SGHNT, CDR2 YYREEE (reference sequence). This CDR3 spans 13 amino acids. CDR3 nucleotides: TGTGCCAGCAGCTTGGACACAGGGGGCGAGCAGTACTTC. Amino acid sequence: CASSLDTGGEQYF.

The chain employs TRBV14 and TRBJ1-1; D is perhaps TRBD1 (6 bases). V gave up 2 bases and J gave up 1 base, with 8 bases separating them. The CDR3 is 14 residues long. Germline CDR1 and CDR2: SGHDN and FVKESK. The CDR3 DNA reads TGTGCCAGCAGCCAAATAGGGGGGAACACTGAAGCTTTCTTT. Residues: CASSQIGGNTEAFF.

Worth noting for this clone: Mismatch with germline at one junction end may stem from a read error. This sequence joins TRBV9 and TRBJ2-5; a possible D gene is TRBD1 (6 bases). The CDR3 loop spans 14 amino acids. CDR1 is SGDLS and CDR2 is YYNGEE in the germline V gene. The CDR3 sequence is CASSEQGIQGTQYF. The CDR3 nucleotides are TGTGCCAGCAGCGAACAGGGTATCCAAGGGACCCAGTACTTC. The entire variable domain, with the rest obtained from reference TRBV9 and TRBJ2-5, is as follows: DSGVTQTPKHLITATGQRVTLRCSPRSGDLSVYWYQQSLDQGLQFLIQYYNGEERAKGNILERFSAQQFPDLHSELNLSSLELGDSALYFCASSEQGIQGTQYFGPGTRLLVL.

This chain uses TRBV7-9 with TRBJ1-4, with 9 bases matching TRBD1. Germline-derived CDR1 and CDR2 are SEHNR and FQNEAQ (reference sequence). V gave up 5 bases and J gave up 10 bases; unmatched junction bases: 8. CDR3 length: 14 residues. The CDR3 DNA reads TGTGCCAGCAGCGAACAGGGGGCGGGGGGAAAACTGTTTTTT. It encodes CASSEQGAGGKLFF.

J is TRBJ2-7 and V is TRBV27; 8 positions agree with TRBD1. The germline V gene has CDR1 MNHEY and CDR2 SMNVEV (reference sequence). V trimming: 4 bases; J trimming: 0 bases; junction bases outside the gene matches: 5. The CDR3 runs 15 residues. The CDR3 region has the DNA TGTGCCAGCAGTTCCTGGACAGGGCTCTCCTACGAGCAGTACTTC. Translating gives CASSSWTGLSYEQYF.